The 17 T cell receptor beta chains presented below share a single source sample, sequenced in a study of T cell clonality in common variable immunodeficiency. Antigens of these TCRs are unknown. Profiled with immunoSEQ multiplex PCR; TCRdb holds only in-frame clones, not every one. The sample contains approximately 17,000 clones, none of them singletons. Study-wide points: Common variable immunodeficiency TCR beta sequences reportedly had fewer deletions and N-nucleotide insertions.

The sequenced sample was peripheral blood mononuclear cells. Receptors originate from a human donor with common variable immunodeficiency.

This clone was seen many times. The CDR3 end falls 3 residues outside the read, so it is completed with the germline J gene. The chain uses TRBV29-1 and TRBJ1-4, with D possibly matching TRBD1 (6 bases). The CDR3 is 15 residues long. From germline, CDR1 is SQVTM and CDR2 ANQGSEA. V lost 4 bases, J lost 1 base, and 13 bases lay in between. CDR3 amino acids: CSVGIQGGTNEKLFF. Incomplete CDR3 DNA: TGCAGCGTTGGGATACAGGGAGGAACTAATGAAAAA.

This clone was seen a handful of times. Read coverage stops 3 residues before the CDR3 terminus; the germline J gene supplies the remainder. V usage is TRBV7-3 and J usage is TRBJ2-6; 9 bases align to TRBD1. V lost 5 bases and J lost 0; bases outside the gene matches: 8. This CDR3 region has 18 residues. Germline V gene data show CDR1 as SGHTA and CDR2 as FQGTGA. The covered CDR3 bases are TGTGCCAGCAGCCCGATGACAGGGGGAGCCTCTGGGGCCAACGTC. This sequence encodes CASSPMTGGASGANV. The full CDR3 sequence reads CASSPMTGGASGANVLTF.

This clone has a handful of counts. The read ends 3 residues shy of where the CDR3 ends; the end is completed using the germline J gene. This chain links TRBV10-2 with TRBJ1-1; weak D call: TRBD1 (5 bases). Germline loops: CDR1 WSHSY, CDR2 SAAADI. The CDR3 has 12 amino acids. CDR3 region: CASSEEGRGAFF. The CDR3 bases that were read are TGCGCCAGCAGTGAGGAGGGGCGGGGA.

Turning to this clone: The missing CDR3 end, 3 residues past where the read stops, is filled in from the germline J gene. V is TRBV18 and J is TRBJ1-6, with TRBD1 matching over 9 bases. Germline V lookup: CDR1 KGHSH, CDR2 LQKENI. Losses at the gene ends were 3 bases for V and 6 bases for J; bases not matched to a gene: 3. The CDR3 sequence is 15 residues long. CDR3 DNA, as far as it was read: TGTGCCAGCTCACCCGACAGGGGGTCTAATTCACCC. It encodes CASSPDRGSNSP. The entire CDR3 sequence reads CASSPDRGSNSPLHF.

Notes on this clone: The CDR3 is cut off 3 residues early in the read; its end comes from the germline J gene. The gene calls are TRBV13 and TRBJ1-1; D might be TRBD1 (6 bases). CDR1 is PRHDT, CDR2 FYEKMQ, per germline (reference sequence). V was clipped by 3 bases and J by 2 bases, with 16 bases between them. The length of the CDR3 is 16 residues. The DNA read from the CDR3 is TGTGCCAGCAGCTTTGCTTCCGGACAGACAAACACTGAA. This gives the protein CASSFASGQTNTE. The CDR3 in full is CASSFASGQTNTEAFF. Full variable domain (missing parts from reference TRBV13 and TRBJ1-1): AAGVIQSPRHLIKEKRETATLKCYPIPRHDTVYWYQQGPGQDPQFLISFYEKMQSDKGSIPDRFSAQQFSDYHSELNMSSLELGDSALYFCASSFASGQTNTEAFFGQGTRLTVV.

This clone was observed a handful of times. The CDR3 sequence: CASRRPTGTGTEAFF. The sequenced part of the CDR3 DNA is TGTGCCAGCAGGCGACCGACAGGAACGGGCACTGAA. This chain joins TRBV2 and TRBJ1-1; maybe TRBD1 (6 bases). The CDR3 extends 3 residues past the end of the read, so its final part is completed from the germline J gene. The V end was cut by 6 bases, the J end by 4 bases, with 18 bases between. There are 15 residues in the CDR3. CDR1 and CDR2 (germline): SNHLY, FYNNEI.

This clone was picked up a small number of times. CDR3: CASSAGTGGYGYTF. Incomplete CDR3 DNA: TGTGCCAGCAGTGCCGGGACAGGGGGCTATGGC. J is TRBJ1-2 and V is TRBV6-1, with 11 bases fitting TRBD1. The read gets to within 3 residues of the CDR3 end, and the germline J gene fills in the rest. V dropped 4 bases and J dropped 4; count of bases not matched to a gene: 2. Germline CDR1 is MNHNS and CDR2 is SASEGT. The length of the CDR3 is 14 residues.

This clone was counted many times. The CDR3 goes on 3 residues after the read ends, and that part is filled in from the germline J gene. The rearrangement joins TRBV27 to TRBJ1-1; D is unclear. Germline CDR1 and CDR2: MNHEY and SMNVEV (reference sequence). The V gene lost 5 bases and the J gene lost 0 bases, with 4 bases spanning the gap. The CDR3 spans 12 residues. The CDR3 protein is CASSKVNTEAFF. The DNA read from the CDR3 is TGTGCCAGCAGTAAGGTGAACACTGAA.

This clone has ten or more counts. The CDR3 end is not reached by the read, which stops 3 residues before it; the germline J gene fills it in. V usage is TRBV7-9 and J usage is TRBJ1-2, with D perhaps TRBD1 (6 bases). Trimming removed 1 base at V and 6 bases at J, with 15 bases between. Germline-derived CDR1 and CDR2 are SEHNR and FQNEAQ (reference sequence). The CDR3 is made up of 15 amino acids. The sequenced part of the CDR3 DNA is TGTGCCAGCAGCTTAGGAAGGGGGGGGTTGGATGGC. Translation: CASSLGRGGLDG. The whole CDR3 protein reads CASSLGRGGLDGYTF.

This clone was seen more than once but under ten times. The sequence runs out 3 residues before the end of the CDR3; the remainder is reconstructed from the germline J gene. This chain links TRBV18 with TRBJ1-6; a weak D match, TRBD1 (6 bases). This CDR3 is 18 amino acids long. CDR1 and CDR2 from the germline V gene are KGHSH and LQKENI. Trimming shortened V by 3 bases and J by 7 bases, and 22 bases separated the two germline ends. The sequenced part of the CDR3 DNA is TGTGCCAGCTCACCGCCCCAGGAGGGGGTGATTTACAATTCACCC. It yields the protein CASSPPQEGVIYNSP. The full CDR3 is CASSPPQEGVIYNSPLHF.

The sequenced part of the CDR3 DNA is TGTGCCAGCAGTTTTCCCACGGGACAGGGCAATCAGCCC. Translation: CASSFPTGQGNQP. The entire CDR3 protein is CASSFPTGQGNQPQHF. The V and J genes are TRBV6-2 or TRBV6-3 and TRBJ1-5, with 8 bases fitting TRBD1. The read terminates 3 residues ahead of where the CDR3 ends, so the germline J gene completes it. CDR1 MNHEY and CDR2 SVGEGT come from the germline V gene. The CDR3 sequence is 16 residues long. V trimming: 4 bases; J trimming: 2 bases; junction bases outside the gene matches: 7.

The sample holds a few counts of this clone. This CDR3 is CASRRTSQETQYF. CDR3 DNA, as far as it was read: TGTGCCAGCAGGCGGACTAGCCAAGAGACC. This rearrangement joins TRBV2 to TRBJ2-5; 7 bases match TRBD2. The read comes to an end 3 residues before the CDR3 does, leaving the germline J gene to fill in the end. The V gene's germline CDR1 is SNHLY and CDR2 FYNNEI. The CDR3 length is 13 residues. J was trimmed by 1 base and V by 6 bases; bases with no gene match: 2.

This clone was seen a handful of times. The CDR3 goes on 3 residues after the read ends, and that part is filled in from the germline J gene. The chain combines TRBV20-1 with TRBJ1-5; tentatively, D is TRBD1 (5 bases). CDR3 length equals 12 residues. Trimming removed 3 bases at V and 9 bases at J, with 12 bases between. Germline V lookup: CDR1 DFQATT, CDR2 SNEGSKA (reference sequence). The CDR3 sequence: CSASSGPRPQHF. Incomplete CDR3 DNA: TGCAGTGCTAGTTCAGGGCCTCGGCCC.

There are many counts of this clone. The read terminates 3 residues before the CDR3 end, so the remaining end is supplied by the germline J gene. This chain joins TRBV18 and TRBJ2-1, with TRBD2 identical over 11 bases. The CDR3 covers 18 residues. V lost 2 bases to trimming and J lost 2 bases; unmatched junction nucleotides: 8. Germline V lookup: CDR1 KGHSH, CDR2 LQKENI. The covered CDR3 bases are TGTGCCAGCTCACCAAACCCTAGCGGGGGGTTCGCCTACAATGAG. Translated: CASSPNPSGGFAYNE. The CDR3 in full is CASSPNPSGGFAYNEQFF. The variable domain in full, with the rest retrieved from reference TRBV18 and TRBJ2-1, is NAGVMQNPRHLVRRRGQEARLRCSPMKGHSHVYWYRQLPEEGLKFMVYLQKENIIDESGMPKERFSAEFPKEGPSILRIQQVVRGDSAAYFCASSPNPSGGFAYNEQFFGPGTRLTVL.

This clone counts as medium-sized. The CDR3 goes on 3 residues after the read ends, and that part is filled in from the germline J gene. This sequence joins TRBV19 and TRBJ2-1, with unresolved D. Looked up from germline, CDR1 is LNHDA and CDR2 is SQIVND (reference sequence). V was pared by 4 bases and J by 8 bases, with 6 bases between. The CDR3 runs to 11 residues. The part of the CDR3 DNA that was read is TGTGCCAGTAGTAATAGGGATGAG. As protein: CASSNRDE. From start to end, the CDR3 is CASSNRDEQFF. Filled out from reference TRBV19 and TRBJ2-1, the complete variable domain reads DGGITQSPKYLFRKEGQNVTLSCEQNLNHDAMYWYRQDPGQGLRLIYYSQIVNDFQKGDIAEGYSVSREKKESFPLTVTSAQKNPTAFYLCASSNRDEQFFGPGTRLTVL.

This clone was counted many times. Read coverage stops 3 residues before the CDR3 terminus; the germline J gene supplies the remainder. The chain combines TRBV6-1 with TRBJ2-7, with a possible D match to TRBD2 (5 bases). Trimming took off 3 bases at V and 1 base at J, with 10 bases between the two ends. Looked up from germline, CDR1 is MNHNS and CDR2 is SASEGT. There are 14 residues in the CDR3. The sequenced CDR3 bases are TGTGCCAGCAGTGAGGACGGGGATTCCTACGAG. Residues: CASSEDGDSYE. The CDR3 as a whole reads CASSEDGDSYEQYF.

This clone was counted only a few times. The read stops 3 residues short of the end of the CDR3; the missing end is completed from the germline J gene. The rearrangement uses TRBV19 and TRBJ2-3, with 7 bases matching TRBD1. Germline values: CDR1 LNHDA, CDR2 SQIVND (reference sequence). The CDR3 runs 16 residues. V lost 0 bases and J lost 6; bases outside the gene matches: 9. The CDR3 sequence: CASSIDHLGTVDTQYF. The part of the CDR3 DNA that was read is TGTGCCAGTAGTATAGATCATCTCGGGACAGTTGATACG. Using reference TRBV19 and TRBJ2-3 for the parts outside the CDR3, the full variable domain is DGGITQSPKYLFRKEGQNVTLSCEQNLNHDAMYWYRQDPGQGLRLIYYSQIVNDFQKGDIAEGYSVSREKKESFPLTVTSAQKNPTAFYLCASSIDHLGTVDTQYFGPGTRLTVL.